The 26 T cell receptor beta chains reported below all come from one sample, sequenced in a study of blood T cells in healthy people across ages. PCR was performed a second time for roughly 6 to 12 cycles using a sample-barcoded 5' primer and a J-beta primer mix. TCRdb called the 5' RACE reads again in MiXCR, with one record for every CDR3 protein. The sample consists of around 1,000,000 distinct CDR3 sequences, approximately 26% of them appearing once. These same data were also listed under a study on T cells of mothers and their children.

Sequencing was carried out using blood. The receptors come from a girl aged 2-10 years in good health.

The sample holds a few counts of this clonotype. This rearrangement joins TRBV4-1 to TRBJ2-5, with D possibly being TRBD1 or TRBD2 (5 bases each). The CDR3 loop spans 13 amino acids. V was trimmed by 0 bases and J by 11 bases, leaving 13 bases between them. CDR1 MGHRA and CDR2 YSYEKL come from the germline V gene. The CDR3, as DNA: TGCGCCAGCAGCCAAGAGGGGACGTTGGAGCAGTACTTC. It translates to CASSQEGTLEQYF.

V usage is TRBV9 and J usage is TRBJ1-5; D gene unclear. The length of the CDR3 is 13 residues. Trimming removed 3 bases at V and 5 bases at J, with 9 bases between. The germline V gene encodes CDR1 SGDLS and CDR2 YYNGEE. CDR3 bases: TGTGCCAGCAGCGCCGACGGCTATCAGCCCCAGCATTTT. Protein product: CASSADGYQPQHF.

The chain combines TRBV20-1 with TRBJ2-1, with D uncertain. TRBJ2-5 explains the end of the DNA better; the J call may be wrong. Germline assignment: CDR1 DFQATT and CDR2 SNEGSKA (reference sequence). The CDR3 runs to 13 residues. Here the CDR3 reads CSARDPGLETQYF. Here the CDR3 DNA reads TGCAGTGCTAGAGATCCAGGTCTGGAGACCCAGTACTTC.

Turning to this clonotype: The junction differs from germline at one of its ends, possibly a read error. The chain uses TRBV4-3 and TRBJ2-6; no clear D gene. The CDR3 has 13 residues. Germline-derived CDR1 and CDR2 are LGHNA and YSLEER. CDR3 loop: CAGSQELRNVLTF. CDR3 nucleotides: TGCGCCGGCAGCCAAGAATTGCGCAACGTCCTGACTTTC.

The chain recombines TRBV29-1 with TRBJ2-5; D ambiguous. The J call may be incorrect, as the DNA end agrees better with TRBJ2-1. The CDR3 spans 13 residues. Per the germline V gene, CDR1 is SQVTM and CDR2 is ANQGSEA. The CDR3 sequence is CSAMPTGVDEQFF. The CDR3 nucleotides read TGCAGCGCCATGCCCACGGGCGTGGATGAGCAGTTCTTC.

This chain links TRBV3-1 with TRBJ1-2; a weak D match, TRBD1 (5 bases). CDR3 length: 13 residues. The V gene lost 3 bases and the J gene lost 7 bases, with 12 bases spanning the gap. Germline V gene sequence: CDR1 LGHDT, CDR2 YNNKEL (reference sequence). This CDR3 reads CASSQTGTGGYTF. The CDR3 DNA reads as TGTGCCAGCAGCCAGACCGGGACTGGTGGCTACACCTTC.

V gene TRBV5-1 combines with J gene TRBJ2-5, with 10 bases lining up with TRBD2. V dropped 0 bases and J dropped 1; count of bases not matched to a gene: 0. CDR3 length equals 15 residues. Germline V gene lookup returns CDR1 SGHRS and CDR2 YFSETQ. CDR3 sequence (DNA): TGCGCCAGCAGCTTGGAGCGGGAGGGCCAAGAGACCCAGTACTTC. Its protein product is CASSLEREGQETQYF.

This clonotype was seen at least ten times. This chain connects TRBV5-1 to TRBJ1-5, with no clear D. V was shortened by 4 bases and J by 6 bases, with 14 bases between the two germline ends. The CDR3 runs to 14 residues. The germline V gene encodes CDR1 SGHRS and CDR2 YFSETQ. The CDR3: CASSLDGGGQPQHF. In DNA, the CDR3 is TGCGCCAGCAGCCTGGACGGCGGCGGTCAGCCCCAGCATTTT.

There are a few counts of this clonotype. The V and J genes are TRBV5-1 and TRBJ1-1; TRBD1 is a possible D gene (5 bases). Between the trimmed V and J ends, which lost 4 bases and 1 base, there was a span of 11 bases. The CDR3 length is 14 residues. CDR1 is SGHRS and CDR2 is YFSETQ in the germline V gene. In nucleotides, the CDR3 is TGCGCCAGCAGCCCCGGGACGACGAACACTGAAGCTTTCTTT. Amino acids: CASSPGTTNTEAFF.

CDR3 protein: CASRPDGRDTQYF. In DNA form, the CDR3 reads TGTGCCAGCAGACCTGACGGTAGAGATACGCAGTATTTT. V usage is TRBV28 and J usage is TRBJ2-3; D remains ambiguous. The CDR3 has 13 amino acids. Looked up from germline, CDR1 is MDHEN and CDR2 is SYDVKM. Deletions cut 6 bases from V and 5 bases from J, with 12 bases between.

This clonotype was seen only a few times. The chain carries TRBV5-1 and TRBJ2-5; D tentatively reads TRBD1 or TRBD2 (6 bases each). This CDR3 comprises 15 residues. Germline V lookup: CDR1 SGHRS, CDR2 YFSETQ. Trimming removed 4 bases at V and 2 bases at J, with 15 bases between. CDR3 region: CASSDRGVKQETQYF. CDR3 bases: TGCGCCAGCAGCGATAGGGGGGTCAAGCAAGAGACCCAGTACTTC.

The rearrangement links TRBV7-9 to TRBJ2-3; no clear D. The germline CDR1 and CDR2 sequences are SEHNR and FQNEAQ (reference sequence). Trimming shortened V by 5 bases and J by 4 bases, and 13 bases separated the two germline ends. This CDR3 is built from 14 residues. CDR3 sequence: CASSAMVASDTQYF. CDR3 nucleotides: TGTGCCAGCAGCGCCATGGTCGCCTCAGATACGCAGTATTTT. Filled out from reference TRBV7-9 and TRBJ2-3, the complete variable domain reads DTGVSQNPRHKITKRGQNVTFRCDPISEHNRLYWYRQTLGQGPEFLTYFQNEAQLEKSRLLSDRFSAERPKGSFSTLEIQRTEQGDSAMYLCASSAMVASDTQYFGPGTRLTVL.

The chain couples TRBV13 to TRBJ2-3, with 7 bases fitting TRBD1. V shed 5 bases, J shed 0 bases, and the junction held 8 bases outside the gene matches. Germline CDR1 and CDR2: PRHDT and FYEKMQ (reference sequence). The CDR3 has 16 residues. CDR3 DNA: TGTGCCAGCAGCCTTCCTCGACAGGGAAGCACAGATACGCAGTATTTT. Encoded protein: CASSLPRQGSTDTQYF.

The V call is TRBV9, the J call TRBJ2-1, with D possibly TRBD2 on 6 matching bases. This CDR3 spans 15 amino acids. With 4 bases removed from V and 6 bases from J, the gap between germline ends came to 17 bases. Germline CDR1 and CDR2: SGDLS and YYNGEE. The CDR3 DNA reads TGTGCCAGCAGCCAAGTCACTAGCCGAGGCAATGAGCAGTTCTTC. As protein: CASSQVTSRGNEQFF.

This chain connects TRBV29-1 to TRBJ2-5; 7 nucleotides align to TRBD2. With V trimmed by 6 bases and J by 2 bases, 3 bases remained unmatched. The CDR3 runs 12 residues. Germline V gene lookup returns CDR1 SQVTM and CDR2 ANQGSEA. CDR3 protein: CSVLAEQETQYF. Written as DNA, the CDR3 is TGCAGCGTCCTAGCGGAGCAAGAGACCCAGTACTTC.

This clonotype occurred a few times. The chain recombines TRBV18 with TRBJ1-1; no firm D call. Germline CDR1 reads KGHSH; CDR2 reads LQKENI. With 2 bases removed from V and 1 base from J, the gap between germline ends came to 11 bases. CDR3 length: 15 residues. The CDR3 sequence: CASSPDWWANTEAFF. Here the CDR3 DNA reads TGTGCCAGCTCACCAGATTGGTGGGCGAACACTGAAGCTTTCTTT.

The chain joins TRBV20-1 to TRBJ2-2; TRBD1 is a possible D gene (5 bases). The germline V gene encodes CDR1 DFQATT and CDR2 SNEGSKA (reference sequence). V gave up 4 bases and J gave up 7 bases, with 13 bases separating them. This CDR3 is built from 13 residues. CDR3 coding DNA: TGCAGTGCTAAAAGTTACCAGGGCGGGGAGCTGTTTTTT. This gives the protein CSAKSYQGGELFF.

This clonotype was observed a single time. This chain links TRBV27 with TRBJ2-5; D unclear. TRBJ2-7 explains the end of the DNA better; the J call may be wrong. The CDR3 is 15 residues long. Per the germline V gene, CDR1 is MNHEY and CDR2 is SMNVEV (reference sequence). The CDR3 DNA follows: TGTGCCAGCAGTTTGTCCACAGATTCCACCTACGAGCAGTACTTC. Its protein is CASSLSTDSTYEQYF.

About this clonotype itself: An end of the junction does not agree with germline; a read error may underlie this. The chain couples TRBV5-1 to TRBJ1-1; 9 nucleotides align to TRBD1. CDR1 is SGHRS and CDR2 is YFSETQ in the germline V gene. This CDR3 region has 13 residues. The CDR3 coding sequence is TGCGCCAGCAGCACAGGGGGCGGCACTGAAGTTTTCTTT. Encoded protein: CASSTGGGTEVFF.

This clonotype has just a few counts. The rearrangement joins TRBV3-1 to TRBJ1-1; weak D call: TRBD1 (5 bases). In germline, CDR1 is LGHDT, CDR2 YNNKEL (reference sequence). The V and J ends lost 5 bases and 1 base respectively, with 14 bases between them. This CDR3 is 15 amino acids long. CDR3 nucleotides: TGTGCCAGCAGCTTTACGTTGACAGCGAACACTGAAGCTTTCTTT. Protein product: CASSFTLTANTEAFF.

This clonotype showed up just a few times. The CDR3: CASSSPPGVEQFF. CDR3 bases: TGTGCCAGCAGTTCCCCCCCCGGGGTTGAGCAGTTCTTC. This chain uses TRBV7-9 with TRBJ2-1; possible D gene TRBD2, 5 bases. CDR1 and CDR2 (germline): SEHNR, FQNEAQ (reference sequence). V was clipped by 6 bases and J by 9 bases, with 15 bases between them. CDR3 length equals 13 residues.

CDR3: CSAYPRTGDTEAFF. CDR3 in DNA: TGCAGTGCTTACCCGCGGACAGGGGACACTGAAGCTTTCTTT. The chain carries TRBV20-1 and TRBJ1-1; 9 bases fit TRBD1. The V and J ends lost 5 bases and 3 bases, in that order; junction bases with no gene match: 7. The CDR3 extends over 14 amino acids. From germline, CDR1 is DFQATT and CDR2 SNEGSKA (reference sequence).

The chain has TRBV20-1 and TRBJ1-5; D call uncertain. The CDR3 covers 14 residues. Deletions cut 4 bases from V and 2 bases from J, with 12 bases between. Germline values: CDR1 DFQATT, CDR2 SNEGSKA (reference sequence). CDR3 in amino acids: CSAKAHEGNQPQHF. The CDR3, as DNA: TGCAGTGCTAAGGCCCACGAGGGCAATCAGCCCCAGCATTTT.

The chain couples TRBV28 to TRBJ2-7, with 9 bases aligning to TRBD1. The CDR3 is 16 residues long. V lost 5 bases to trimming and J lost 3 bases; unmatched junction nucleotides: 11. In germline, CDR1 is MDHEN, CDR2 SYDVKM. In nucleotides, the CDR3 is TGTGCCAGCAGTAACCGTCAACAGGGGGCCGACTACGAGCAGTACTTC. Its protein is CASSNRQQGADYEQYF.

The rearrangement uses TRBV14 and TRBJ2-5; 10 bases fit TRBD1. The germline gives CDR1 SGHDN, CDR2 FVKESK. This CDR3 region has 17 residues. V lost 5 bases, J lost 5 bases, and 14 bases stayed unmatched. The CDR3 here is CASSASGTGEESETQYF. CDR3 coding DNA: TGTGCCAGCAGCGCCTCAGGGACAGGGGAAGAGTCGGAGACCCAGTACTTC.

In its sample, this clonotype was seen a few times. CDR3 residues: CASSQEPRAIEAFF. The CDR3 region has the DNA TGCGCCAGCAGCCAAGAACCCCGGGCTATTGAAGCTTTCTTT. The genes are TRBV4-1 and TRBJ1-1; D gene ambiguous. Germline V gene data show CDR1 as MGHRA and CDR2 as YSYEKL. The CDR3 consists of 14 residues. The V end lost 0 bases, the J end lost 7 bases, and 12 bases lay between the germline ends.